A selection of T cell receptor beta chains follows, all from one sample in a study of blood T cells in healthy people across ages. From the 5' RACE reads, TCRdb called clonotypes with MiXCR, one entry per CDR3 protein. In the table there are about 1.4 million distinct CDR3 sequences, roughly 64% of which are singletons. Sequenced input: blood. Every receptor here comes from a man aged 18 to 30 in good health. The CDR3 runs from the conserved cysteine through the conserved F or W. Each record gives: V gene, clone size, J gene, D gene, CDR3 DNA, CDR3 protein. The D gene is left open where the match is weak. Expanded clones get a size class; other rows say once, few or many, or leave the size out.

V: TRBV27
size: -
J: TRBJ1-5
D: -
DNA: TGTGCCAGTGCCTATCAGGGATACCAGCCCCAGCATTTT
CDR3: CASAYQGYQPQHF

V: TRBV19
size: -
J: TRBJ2-7
D: -
DNA: TGTGCCAGTAGTATTCCAGGCTCCTACGAGCAGTACTTC
CDR3: CASSIPGSYEQYF

V: TRBV9
size: few
J: TRBJ1-1
D: -
DNA: TGTGCCAGCAGCGTAGACGAGAACACTGAAGCTTTCTTT
CDR3: CASSVDENTEAFF

V: TRBV12-3/TRBV12-4
size: once
J: TRBJ1-2
D: -
DNA: TGTGCCAGCAGTTTCGGGGACGGGGAGGGGGGTCTTCGAGGCTACACCTTC
CDR3: CASSFGDGEGGLRGYTF

V: TRBV29-1
size: -
J: TRBJ2-5
D: -
DNA: TGCAGCGTTGAAGATTTTCTAGCTAGGGGGGAGACCCAGTACTTC
CDR3: CSVEDFLARGETQYF

V: TRBV4-3
size: few
J: TRBJ2-5
D: -
DNA: TGCGCCAGCAGCCAAGACGGAACTAGAAAAGAGACCCAGTACTTC
CDR3: CASSQDGTRKETQYF

V: TRBV6-2/TRBV6-3
size: few
J: TRBJ2-1
D: -
DNA: TGTGCCAGCAGTTACGGAGCAGGGCAGCCTGAGCAGTTCTTC
CDR3: CASSYGAGQPEQFF

V: TRBV4-1
size: few
J: TRBJ1-2
D: -
DNA: TGCGCCAGCAGCCCCCTCGGCAGGAGAAACTATGGCTACACCTTC
CDR3: CASSPLGRRNYGYTF

V: TRBV5-1
size: -
J: TRBJ1-1
D: -
DNA: TGCGCCAGCAGCCAGGCGGGCTGGGACACTGAAGCTTTCTTT
CDR3: CASSQAGWDTEAFF

V: TRBV28
size: -
J: TRBJ1-5
D: -
DNA: TGTGCCAGCATTCAGGGGAATGCCCATCAGCCCCAGCATTTT
CDR3: CASIQGNAHQPQHF

V: TRBV12-5
size: -
J: TRBJ1-1
D: TRBD1
DNA: TGTGCTAGTGGCGGGACAGCCCTTGAAGCTTTCTTT
CDR3: CASGGTALEAFF

V: TRBV2
size: -
J: TRBJ1-1
D: -
DNA: TGTGCCAGCGGGGAGACAATCATGAGAAACACTGAAGCTTTCTTT
CDR3: CASGETIMRNTEAFF

V: TRBV7-2
size: -
J: TRBJ2-3
D: -
DNA: TGTGCCAGCAGGTTAGGGGGGGGGGCAGATACGCAGTATTTT
CDR3: CASRLGGGADTQYF

V: TRBV3-1
size: few
J: TRBJ2-5
D: -
DNA: TGTGCCAGCAGCCAACCTAGGATGGAAGAGACCCAGTACTTC
CDR3: CASSQPRMEETQYF

V: TRBV7-9
size: few
J: TRBJ2-7
D: -
DNA: TGTGCCAGCAGCTCAAAGGCAGGCGAGCAGTACTTC
CDR3: CASSSKAGEQYF

V: TRBV27
size: -
J: TRBJ2-2
D: -
DNA: TGTGCCAGCAGTTCCGGGACAAGTCGGAGCGGGGAGCTGTTTTTT
CDR3: CASSSGTSRSGELFF

V: TRBV4-3
size: -
J: TRBJ2-7
D: -
DNA: TGCGCCAGCAGCCAAGTTCTGGGGCTCCCCTACGAGCAGTACTTC
CDR3: CASSQVLGLPYEQYF

V: TRBV11-2
size: -
J: TRBJ2-6
D: TRBD1
DNA: TGTGCCAGCACGCATCCGGGACAGGTCTACTCTGGGGCCAACGTCCTGACTTTC
CDR3: CASTHPGQVYSGANVLTF

V: TRBV4-3
size: -
J: TRBJ1-4
D: -
DNA: TGCGCCAGCAGCCAAGTTGGAAATAATGAAAAACTGTTTTTT
CDR3: CASSQVGNNEKLFF

V: TRBV29-1
size: few
J: TRBJ2-7
D: -
DNA: TGCAGCGTGGGTCAATACTCTAGCTCCTACGAGCAGTACTTC
CDR3: CSVGQYSSSYEQYF

V: TRBV20-1
size: -
J: TRBJ2-7
D: -
DNA: TGCAGTGCTAGTCGGTTGGGGCAAGCCTACGAGCAGTACTTC
CDR3: CSASRLGQAYEQYF

V: TRBV6-1
size: -
J: TRBJ2-1
D: -
DNA: TGTGCCAGCAGTGAGGGACGGGAATACAATGAGCAGTTCTTC
CDR3: CASSEGREYNEQFF

V: TRBV6-2/TRBV6-3
size: -
J: TRBJ2-2
D: -
DNA: TGTGCCAGCAGTTATGCGCCCGGCGGATCCGGGGAGCTGTTTTTT
CDR3: CASSYAPGGSGELFF

V: TRBV2
size: -
J: TRBJ1-3
D: TRBD1
DNA: TGTGCCAGCTGGGGACAGGACTCTGGAAACACCATATATTTT
CDR3: CASWGQDSGNTIYF